Listed below are T cell receptor beta chains from one sample, sequenced in a study of beta chain features in type 1 diabetes. Libraries were prepared by immunoSEQ multiplex PCR; TCRdb keeps only in-frame clonotypes and omits some of them. The sample contains approximately 160,000 clones, around 8% of which appear only once. The material sequenced was central memory CD4+ T cells from blood. The receptors derive from a man aged 18 to 29 in good health. Both conserved end residues are part of each CDR3. Each record gives: D gene, J gene, clone size, V gene, CDR3 protein, CDR3 DNA. D genes are given only for firm matches. Not every row has a clone size; where given, it reads once, few, many or a size class.

D gene: NA; J gene: TRBJ1-1; clone size: NA; V gene: TRBV7-9; CDR3 protein: CASSTRMNTEAFF; CDR3 DNA: TGTGCCAGCAGCACGAGAATGAACACTGAAGCTTTCTTT
D gene: NA; J gene: TRBJ1-5; clone size: NA; V gene: TRBV6-1; CDR3 protein: CASRPFMGNWAPQHF; CDR3 DNA: TGTGCCAGCAGGCCCTTTATGGGTAACTGGGCGCCCCAGCATTTT
D gene: NA; J gene: TRBJ1-1; clone size: NA; V gene: TRBV7-2; CDR3 protein: CASSTGRDTEAFF; CDR3 DNA: TGTGCCAGCAGCACTGGGAGGGACACTGAAGCTTTCTTT
D gene: NA; J gene: TRBJ2-7; clone size: few; V gene: TRBV4-3; CDR3 protein: CASSQGVSEAYEQYF; CDR3 DNA: TGCGCCAGCAGCCAAGGGGTCAGTGAAGCGTACGAGCAGTACTTC
D gene: TRBD2; J gene: TRBJ2-3; clone size: NA; V gene: TRBV10-2; CDR3 protein: CASSVTSGVRNTQYF; CDR3 DNA: TGCGCCAGCAGTGTGACTAGCGGGGTCCGAAATACGCAGTATTTT
D gene: NA; J gene: TRBJ2-6; clone size: many; V gene: TRBV7-9; CDR3 protein: CASSLAALSGANVLTF; CDR3 DNA: TGTGCCAGCAGCTTAGCGGCCCTCTCTGGGGCCAACGTCCTGACTTTC
D gene: TRBD1; J gene: TRBJ1-2; clone size: few; V gene: TRBV5-6; CDR3 protein: CASSSFGTGTFYGYTF; CDR3 DNA: TGTGCCAGCAGCTCTTTCGGGACAGGGACTTTCTATGGCTACACCTTC
D gene: TRBD1; J gene: TRBJ2-2; clone size: few; V gene: TRBV7-2; CDR3 protein: CASLTGPGGELFF; CDR3 DNA: TGTGCCAGTTTGACAGGGCCCGGCGGGGAGCTGTTTTTT
D gene: NA; J gene: TRBJ1-4; clone size: few; V gene: TRBV5-8; CDR3 protein: CASSWDTARKLFF; CDR3 DNA: TGTGCCAGCAGCTGGGACACCGCGAGAAAACTGTTTTTT
D gene: TRBD1; J gene: TRBJ1-4; clone size: few; V gene: TRBV30; CDR3 protein: CAWSVHNWRQGLWIEKLFF; CDR3 DNA: TGTGCCTGGAGTGTCCACAACTGGAGACAGGGTTTGTGGATTGAAAAACTGTTTTTT
D gene: TRBD2; J gene: TRBJ2-1; clone size: many; V gene: TRBV6-5; CDR3 protein: CASIQSGGYNEQFF; CDR3 DNA: TGTGCCAGCATCCAAAGCGGGGGCTACAATGAGCAGTTCTTC
D gene: NA; J gene: TRBJ1-6; clone size: NA; V gene: TRBV4-3; CDR3 protein: CASSQERDRFSPLHF; CDR3 DNA: TGCGCCAGCAGCCAAGAGAGGGATCGGTTTTCACCCCTCCACTTT
D gene: NA; J gene: TRBJ1-1; clone size: NA; V gene: TRBV5-8; CDR3 protein: CASSSRGTNTEAFF; CDR3 DNA: TGTGCCAGCAGCTCCCGGGGTACCAACACTGAAGCTTTCTTT
D gene: NA; J gene: TRBJ1-4; clone size: few; V gene: TRBV5-8; CDR3 protein: CASSIPGATNEKLFF; CDR3 DNA: TGTGCCAGCAGCATACCAGGGGCAACTAATGAAAAACTGTTTTTT
D gene: NA; J gene: TRBJ1-4; clone size: few; V gene: TRBV18; CDR3 protein: CASSPAGGEKLFF; CDR3 DNA: TGTGCCAGCTCACCGGCTGGAGGTGAAAAACTGTTTTTT
D gene: TRBD1; J gene: TRBJ1-2; clone size: NA; V gene: TRBV7-2; CDR3 protein: CASSSLTGLDGYTF; CDR3 DNA: TGTGCCAGCAGCTCGTTGACAGGGTTGGATGGCTACACCTTC
D gene: NA; J gene: TRBJ2-7; clone size: few; V gene: TRBV4-1; CDR3 protein: CASSQDNRVSYEQYF; CDR3 DNA: TGCGCCAGCAGCCAAGATAACAGGGTCTCCTACGAGCAGTACTTC
D gene: NA; J gene: TRBJ1-1; clone size: few; V gene: TRBV7-9; CDR3 protein: CASSLVGTLNTEAFF; CDR3 DNA: TGTGCCAGCAGCTTAGTTGGCACACTGAACACTGAAGCTTTCTTT
D gene: TRBD2; J gene: TRBJ2-1; clone size: NA; V gene: TRBV6-6; CDR3 protein: CASGLAGGPNEQFF; CDR3 DNA: TGTGCCAGCGGTCTGGCGGGAGGGCCCAATGAGCAGTTCTTC
D gene: TRBD1; J gene: TRBJ1-3; clone size: NA; V gene: TRBV27; CDR3 protein: CASSLYRGATIYF; CDR3 DNA: TGTGCCAGCAGTTTGTACAGGGGGGCCACCATATATTTT
D gene: TRBD2; J gene: TRBJ2-2; clone size: few; V gene: TRBV19; CDR3 protein: CASSGTSSTGELFF; CDR3 DNA: TGTGCCAGTTCCGGGACTAGCTCCACCGGGGAGCTGTTTTTT
D gene: TRBD1; J gene: TRBJ2-5; clone size: few; V gene: TRBV4-2; CDR3 protein: CASSQGPGTAQETQYF; CDR3 DNA: TGTGCCAGCAGCCAAGGCCCCGGGACAGCTCAAGAGACCCAGTACTTC
D gene: NA; J gene: TRBJ2-1; clone size: few; V gene: TRBV10-3; CDR3 protein: CAISSERSGWNEQFF; CDR3 DNA: TGTGCCATCAGTTCAGAACGGAGCGGTTGGAATGAGCAGTTCTTC
D gene: NA; J gene: TRBJ2-5; clone size: NA; V gene: TRBV7-3; CDR3 protein: CASSLTATQETQYF; CDR3 DNA: TGTGCCAGCAGCTTGACAGCGACGCAAGAGACCCAGTACTTC
D gene: TRBD1; J gene: TRBJ2-6; clone size: NA; V gene: TRBV29-1; CDR3 protein: CSVGGTGGNSAGANVLTF; CDR3 DNA: TGCAGCGTTGGGGGGACAGGGGGCAATTCCGCAGGGGCCAACGTCCTGACTTTC
D gene: TRBD1; J gene: TRBJ2-2; clone size: NA; V gene: TRBV23-1; CDR3 protein: CASSQDGLGQGVRQELFF; CDR3 DNA: TGCGCCAGCAGCCAAGATGGGCTGGGGCAGGGGGTTCGTCAGGAGCTGTTTTTT
D gene: TRBD2; J gene: TRBJ2-3; clone size: NA; V gene: TRBV11-2; CDR3 protein: CASSFSGGLTDTQYF; CDR3 DNA: TGTGCCAGCAGCTTCAGCGGGGGGCTCACAGATACGCAGTATTTT
D gene: NA; J gene: TRBJ1-1; clone size: few; V gene: TRBV11-2; CDR3 protein: CASSLGAAVEAFF; CDR3 DNA: TGTGCCAGCAGCTTAGGGGCCGCAGTGGAAGCTTTCTTT
D gene: TRBD2; J gene: TRBJ2-1; clone size: few; V gene: TRBV19; CDR3 protein: CASRGLAGLYNEQFF; CDR3 DNA: TGTGCCAGTAGAGGACTAGCTGGCCTATACAATGAGCAGTTCTTC
D gene: TRBD2; J gene: TRBJ2-2; clone size: few; V gene: TRBV19; CDR3 protein: CASSFTSGAGTGELFF; CDR3 DNA: TGTGCCAGTAGCTTCACTAGCGGGGCCGGCACCGGGGAGCTGTTTTTT
D gene: NA; J gene: TRBJ1-4; clone size: NA; V gene: TRBV28; CDR3 protein: CASTLGGEAEKLFF; CDR3 DNA: TGTGCCAGCACCCTGGGGGGGGAGGCGGAAAAACTGTTTTTT
D gene: TRBD1; J gene: TRBJ1-5; clone size: NA; V gene: TRBV6-5; CDR3 protein: CASSRGTGGNQPQHF; CDR3 DNA: TGTGCCAGCAGCCGAGGGACAGGTGGCAATCAGCCCCAGCATTTT
D gene: NA; J gene: TRBJ1-3; clone size: NA; V gene: TRBV29-1; CDR3 protein: CSVELGAGNTIYF; CDR3 DNA: TGCAGCGTTGAATTAGGGGCTGGAAACACCATATATTTT
D gene: TRBD1; J gene: TRBJ1-1; clone size: NA; V gene: TRBV2; CDR3 protein: CASANKGGVETEAFF; CDR3 DNA: TGTGCCAGCGCAAATAAAGGGGGCGTCGAGACTGAAGCTTTCTTT
D gene: NA; J gene: TRBJ1-4; clone size: many; V gene: TRBV28; CDR3 protein: CASSPQVHRTEKLFF; CDR3 DNA: TGTGCCAGCAGTCCCCAGGTGCATCGCACTGAAAAACTGTTTTTT
D gene: NA; J gene: TRBJ1-6; clone size: NA; V gene: TRBV9; CDR3 protein: CASSVHGKSPLHF; CDR3 DNA: TGTGCCAGCAGCGTGCACGGTAAATCACCCCTCCACTTT
D gene: TRBD1; J gene: TRBJ1-2; clone size: few; V gene: TRBV28; CDR3 protein: CASSETGANYGYTF; CDR3 DNA: TGTGCCAGCAGTGAGACAGGGGCTAACTATGGCTACACCTTC
D gene: NA; J gene: TRBJ2-7; clone size: NA; V gene: TRBV19; CDR3 protein: CASSPGTWSYEQYF; CDR3 DNA: TGTGCCAGTAGTCCCGGGACATGGTCCTACGAGCAGTACTTC
D gene: TRBD1; J gene: TRBJ2-1; clone size: NA; V gene: TRBV5-1; CDR3 protein: CASSVRDRGQGEQFF; CDR3 DNA: TGCGCCAGCAGCGTGCGGGACAGGGGGCAGGGTGAGCAGTTCTTC
D gene: TRBD1; J gene: TRBJ2-1; clone size: few; V gene: TRBV7-2; CDR3 protein: CASSGQGALGEQFF; CDR3 DNA: TGTGCCAGCAGCGGACAGGGGGCTTTGGGTGAGCAGTTCTTC
D gene: TRBD2; J gene: TRBJ2-3; clone size: NA; V gene: TRBV7-6; CDR3 protein: CASSPSGGTQYF; CDR3 DNA: TGTGCCAGCAGCCCTAGCGGGGGGACGCAGTATTTT
D gene: NA; J gene: TRBJ2-2; clone size: few; V gene: TRBV7-6; CDR3 protein: CASLERSNTGELFF; CDR3 DNA: TGTGCCAGCCTCGAGAGGAGCAACACCGGGGAGCTGTTTTTT
D gene: NA; J gene: TRBJ1-2; clone size: few; V gene: TRBV7-3; CDR3 protein: CASSPRPQTYGYTF; CDR3 DNA: TGTGCCAGCAGCCCCCGACCACAGACCTATGGCTACACCTTC
D gene: TRBD2; J gene: TRBJ2-7; clone size: NA; V gene: TRBV7-2; CDR3 protein: CASSLDGPSGSYEQYF; CDR3 DNA: TGTGCCAGCAGCTTAGATGGGCCTAGCGGGAGCTACGAGCAGTACTTC
D gene: NA; J gene: TRBJ1-1; clone size: many; V gene: TRBV7-9; CDR3 protein: CASSSTTGTEAFF; CDR3 DNA: TGTGCCAGCAGCTCCACGACTGGCACTGAAGCTTTCTTT
D gene: NA; J gene: TRBJ2-3; clone size: NA; V gene: TRBV5-4; CDR3 protein: CASSLRRGSTDTQYF; CDR3 DNA: TGTGCCAGCAGCTTAAGGCGGGGTAGCACAGATACGCAGTATTTT
D gene: NA; J gene: TRBJ2-7; clone size: few; V gene: TRBV4-2; CDR3 protein: CASSPGAHYEQYF; CDR3 DNA: TGTGCCAGCAGCCCCGGTGCCCACTACGAGCAGTACTTC